The rows below give T cell receptor beta chains drawn from one sample of a study of shared clonotypes between healthy human individuals. Clones were sequenced by immunoSEQ multiplex PCR, and TCRdb holds only the in-frame ones, with some missing. The table records more than 2,000,000 clones, 90% to 95% of them present only once. Material: naive CD4+ T cells from PBMCs. The receptor source for this set is a young man in good health. Some clones in this sample may be carry-over from other donors' samples. Both conserved end residues are part of each CDR3. Fields, in order: D gene, V gene, clone size, J gene, CDR3 DNA, CDR3 protein. D genes are given only for firm matches. Clone size is stated in some rows and not others, as once, few, many or a class when expanded.

>-|TRBV4-1|-|TRBJ2-5
TGCGCCAGCAGCCACCCTGGGAGATCCAGAACGGCCACCCAGTACTTC
CASSHPGRSRTATQYF
>-|TRBV7-5|-|TRBJ2-7
TGTGTCAGAAGCCGATTAGATCCCGGCGAGCAGTACTTC
CVRSRLDPGEQYF
>TRBD1|TRBV5-1|-|TRBJ1-2
TGCGCCAGCAGCCTAAGGACAGGAGCGGACTATGGCTACACCTTC
CASSLRTGADYGYTF
>-|TRBV5-1|-|TRBJ2-3
TGCGCCAGCAGCTCCCCCCGGACTATTGGAGATACGCAGTATTTT
CASSSPRTIGDTQYF
>TRBD1|TRBV5-1|-|TRBJ2-5
TGCGCCAGCAGCCGAGCCGGGACAGGGTTTGGAGAGACCCAGTACTTC
CASSRAGTGFGETQYF
>TRBD1|TRBV28|-|TRBJ2-7
TGTGCCAGCAGTTGGACAGGGGGAGGGTGGGAGCAGTACTTC
CASSWTGGGWEQYF
>TRBD2|TRBV6-5|-|TRBJ2-7
TGTGCCAGCAGACTCCAGCGGGAGGACTCCTACGAGCAGTACTTC
CASRLQREDSYEQYF
>TRBD2|TRBV4-1|-|TRBJ2-7
TGCGCCAGCAGCCAACCCGGGACTAGTAACGAGCAGTACTTC
CASSQPGTSNEQYF
>TRBD1|TRBV6-1|few|TRBJ1-5
TGTGCCAGCAGTCCCAGGGGGCAGGATCAGCCCCAGCATTTT
CASSPRGQDQPQHF
>-|TRBV7-8|-|TRBJ2-5
TGTGCCAGCAGCCTAAAAGAGACCCAGTACTTC
CASSLKETQYF
>-|TRBV7-4|-|TRBJ2-7
TGTGCCAGCAGCTCCCCGGGGGCAGAAAAGGACTGCGAGCAGTACTTC
CASSSPGAEKDCEQYF
>-|TRBV5-1|-|TRBJ1-2
TGCGCCAGTGCGGTGGCGGAGGGAGCTAACTATGGCTACACCTTC
CASAVAEGANYGYTF
>TRBD1|TRBV5-4|-|TRBJ2-5
TGTGCCAGCAGCTCTGGACAGGGGGCCTACCAAGAGACCCAGTACTTC
CASSSGQGAYQETQYF
>-|TRBV5-1|-|TRBJ1-2
TGCGCCAGCAGCCTGGACGGATCTAACTATGGCTACACCTTC
CASSLDGSNYGYTF
>-|TRBV28|-|TRBJ2-3
TGTGCCAGCAAACCTCGCGGGGGCACAGATACGCAGTATTTT
CASKPRGGTDTQYF
>TRBD1|TRBV5-1|-|TRBJ1-1
TGCGCCAGCAGCTTGGGGGGACAGGGGTGGACTGAAGCTTTCTTT
CASSLGGQGWTEAFF
>-|TRBV28|-|TRBJ1-5
TGTGCCAGCAGCCCCGGTCAGGTAGGCAATCAGCCCCAGCATTTT
CASSPGQVGNQPQHF
>-|TRBV6-1|once|TRBJ2-3
TGTGCCAGCAGCCTAACGACAGATACGCAGTATTTT
CASSLTTDTQYF
>-|TRBV2|few|TRBJ1-5
TGTGCCAGCAGTGGTGAGGTCGGCAATCAGCCCCAGCATTTT
CASSGEVGNQPQHF
>TRBD1|TRBV4-2|-|TRBJ1-2
TGTGCCAGCAGCCAAGCTCCCTCAGGGGGCGTTCGACATGGCTACACCTTC
CASSQAPSGGVRHGYTF
>-|TRBV5-1|-|TRBJ2-7
TGCGCCAGCGCCTCGGGCGGGACCTACGAGCAGTACTTC
CASASGGTYEQYF
>-|TRBV27|-|TRBJ2-5
TGTGCCAGCAGCCGTCCCGGCCGGGTGGAGACCCAGTACTTC
CASSRPGRVETQYF
>TRBD1|TRBV28|once|TRBJ1-5
TGTGCCAGCAGTTTTCCGTGGGACAGGGGGGGACAGCCCCAGCATTTT
CASSFPWDRGGQPQHF
>-|TRBV29-1|-|TRBJ2-4
TGCAGCGTTGGCGGTATAGCCAAAAACATTCAGTACTTC
CSVGGIAKNIQYF
>-|TRBV6-6|-|TRBJ1-1
TGTGCCAGCAGCAGGCTGGACGCTGAAGCTTTCTTT
CASSRLDAEAFF
>-|TRBV4-2|once|TRBJ1-2
TGTGCCAGCAGCCAAGAGAGGGACACCCAGACCTACACCTTC
CASSQERDTQTYTF
>-|TRBV5-1|-|TRBJ2-1
TGCGCCAGCAGGTTGGGACCCCTCTCCTACAATGAGCAGTTCTTC
CASRLGPLSYNEQFF
>TRBD2|TRBV27|-|TRBJ2-1
TGTGCCAGCAGTGCTGCGGTGGGGACTAGCAGAAACAATGAGCAGTTCTTC
CASSAAVGTSRNNEQFF
>TRBD2|TRBV7-3|few|TRBJ2-1
TGTGCCAGCAGCCCCTACGGGACTACTCCCCCCAATGAGCAGTTCTTC
CASSPYGTTPPNEQFF
>-|TRBV18|-|TRBJ2-2
TGTGCCAGCTCACCTGGGGCCTTTGACGGGGAGCTGTTTTTT
CASSPGAFDGELFF
>-|TRBV7-9|-|TRBJ2-7
TGTGCCAGCAGACTCGGCCCGGACGGTTTCTACGAGCAGTACTTC
CASRLGPDGFYEQYF
>TRBD2|TRBV11-3|-|TRBJ2-1
TGTGCCAGCAGCTTAGGACTAGCGGCTAACCAGTTCTTC
CASSLGLAANQFF
>TRBD1|TRBV11-2|-|TRBJ1-4
TGTGCCAGCAGCATATACCAGGGGGGGACTGAAAAACTGTTTTTT
CASSIYQGGTEKLFF
>-|TRBV5-1|-|TRBJ1-2
TGCGCCAGCAGCTTCGCCCTCTTGTCAGGCTACACCTTC
CASSFALLSGYTF
>-|TRBV28|-|TRBJ1-2
TGTGCCAGCAGTTCAAACAGGGAATATGGCTACACCTTC
CASSSNREYGYTF
>-|TRBV18|-|TRBJ1-1
TGTGCCAGCTCAGCCGGACAGACTGAAGCTTTCTTT
CASSAGQTEAFF
>-|TRBV7-9|-|TRBJ2-1
TGTGCCAGCAGCTTAATCGGTGGCTCCTACAATGAGCAGTTCTTC
CASSLIGGSYNEQFF
>-|TRBV6-1|-|TRBJ1-5
TGTGCCAGCAGTGAACAGCAGTTTAGCAATCAGCCCCAGCATTTT
CASSEQQFSNQPQHF
>-|TRBV30|-|TRBJ1-3
TGTGCCTGGGCCCCGCGAGTCTCTGGAAACACCATATATTTT
CAWAPRVSGNTIYF
>TRBD1|TRBV6-4|-|TRBJ1-2
TGTGCCAGCAGTCCGGACAGGGGAGGATGGGGCTACACCTTC
CASSPDRGGWGYTF
>TRBD2|TRBV7-3|-|TRBJ2-7
TGTGCCAGCAGCTTAGGGACTAGCGGGACCGGCGAGCAGTACTTC
CASSLGTSGTGEQYF
>-|TRBV15|-|TRBJ2-2
TGTGCCACCAGCAAAAGACCAGAAACCGGGGAGCTGTTTTTT
CATSKRPETGELFF
>-|TRBV5-1|-|TRBJ1-4
TGCGCCAGCAGCTTCCAGGGTGCAACTAATGAAAAACTGTTTTTT
CASSFQGATNEKLFF
>TRBD1|TRBV27|-|TRBJ2-3
TGTGCCAGCAGCCGGGGACAGGGCCATAACGTGGATACGCAGTATTTT
CASSRGQGHNVDTQYF
>-|TRBV10-3|-|TRBJ1-1
TGTGCCATCAGTGACATCACTGAAGCTTTCTTT
CAISDITEAFF
>-|TRBV30|-|TRBJ1-3
TGTGCCTGGGACATAATCTCTGGAAACACCATATATTTT
CAWDIISGNTIYF
>-|TRBV5-6|-|TRBJ2-1
TGTGCCAGCAGCCAGAATAACAATGAGCAGTTCTTC
CASSQNNNEQFF
>-|TRBV5-1|-|TRBJ1-2
TGCGCCAGCAGCTTGGGGGTGACGGAGAACTATGGCTACACCTTC
CASSLGVTENYGYTF